The 21 T cell receptor beta chains presented below share a single source sample, sequenced in a study of cytomegalovirus exposure and HLA in healthy donors. Repertoires were generated with immunoSEQ multiplex PCR, while TCRdb's copy carries only in-frame clones and drops some. This sample has 75,000 to 90,000 clones, with about 96% found just once. Sequencing was carried out using PBMCs. These receptors came from a man aged 18 to 35 in good health and CMV-seropositive.

This rearrangement joins TRBV6-1 to TRBJ2-7; 9 positions match TRBD2. This CDR3 has 14 residues. With V trimmed by 4 bases and J by 3 bases, 4 bases remained unmatched. Germline CDR1 reads MNHNS; CDR2 reads SASEGT. The CDR3 DNA reads TGTGCCAGCAGTGTTAGCGGGAGCAACTACGAGCAGTACTTC. Its protein product is CASSVSGSNYEQYF.

The genes are TRBV30 and TRBJ2-7; D perhaps matches TRBD2 (5 bases). CDR3 length: 12 amino acids. Germline CDR1 GTSNPN, CDR2 SVGIG (reference sequence). V was pared by 3 bases and J by 3 bases, with 9 bases between. CDR3 region: CAWSGGYYEQYF. DNA of the CDR3: TGTGCCTGGAGCGGCGGGTACTACGAGCAGTACTTC. The full variable domain, completed using reference TRBV30 and TRBJ2-7, is SQTIHQWPATLVQPVGSPLSLECTVEGTSNPNLYWYRQAAGRGLQLLFYSVGIGQISSEVPQNLSASRPQDRQFILSSKKLLLSDSGFYLCAWSGGYYEQYFGPGTRLTVT.

V and J are TRBV5-1 and TRBJ2-1; 11 bases agree with TRBD1. The V and J ends lost 4 bases and 3 bases, in that order; junction bases with no gene match: 3. Germline V gene sequence: CDR1 SGHRS, CDR2 YFSETQ. This CDR3 region has 15 residues. CDR3 nucleotide sequence: TGCGCCAGCAGCGCGGGGACAGGGGGCTACAATGAGCAGTTCTTC. This encodes CASSAGTGGYNEQFF.

This chain uses TRBV11-2 with TRBJ1-5; no firm D call. In germline, CDR1 is SGHAT, CDR2 FQNNGV. The germline V and J ends were trimmed by 4 bases and 4 bases, with 17 bases remaining between them. CDR3 size: 16 residues. This CDR3 is CASSSLRGGRNQPQHF. The CDR3 region has the DNA TGTGCCAGCAGCTCATTGCGGGGAGGACGGAATCAGCCCCAGCATTTT.

V usage is TRBV5-4 and J usage is TRBJ2-1; tentative D call: TRBD1 (6 bases). Germline-derived CDR1 and CDR2 are SGHNT and YYREEE (reference sequence). The V gene lost 3 bases and the J gene lost 8 bases, with 18 bases spanning the gap. This CDR3 spans 15 amino acids. The CDR3, as DNA: TGTGCCAGCAGCTGGCCAGGGGCCTCGTTGGATGAGCAGTTCTTC. It codes for CASSWPGASLDEQFF.

This rearrangement joins TRBV7-9 to TRBJ2-2; D unresolved. This CDR3 spans 16 amino acids. With 0 bases removed from V and 1 base from J, the gap between germline ends came to 9 bases. The germline V gene has CDR1 SEHNR and CDR2 FQNEAQ (reference sequence). For the CDR3, the DNA is TGTGCCAGCAGCTTAGCGGATAGCCTGAACACCGGGGAGCTGTTTTTT. Amino acid sequence: CASSLADSLNTGELFF.

This clone showed up just once. The chain employs TRBV6-5 and TRBJ2-3; 9 bases line up with TRBD1. The length of the CDR3 is 14 residues. In germline, CDR1 is MNHEY, CDR2 SVGAGI. The V segment lost 6 bases and the J segment 5 bases; nucleotides outside the gene matches: 6. CDR3 region: CASRPTGGRDTQYF. CDR3 coding DNA: TGTGCCAGCAGGCCGACAGGGGGTCGAGATACGCAGTATTTT.

This chain uses TRBV23-1 with TRBJ2-3; 8 nucleotides line up with TRBD2. TRBV23-1 is assigned to the ORF class and has an uncertain function. CDR3 length: 15 residues. Germline trimming cut 4 bases from V and 0 bases from J; bases unmatched to any gene: 3. The CDR3 region is CASSRLASSTDTQYF. The DNA of the CDR3 is TGCGCCAGCAGTCGACTAGCGTCTAGCACAGATACGCAGTATTTT.

The CDR3 is CASSFDRNQPQHF. CDR3 sequence (DNA): TGTGCCAGCAGTTTCGATCGGAATCAGCCCCAGCATTTT. This chain joins TRBV28 and TRBJ1-5; D call uncertain. The CDR3 is 13 amino acids. The germline CDR1 and CDR2 sequences are MDHEN and SYDVKM. V gave up 3 bases and J gave up 4 bases, with 7 bases separating them.

The V and J genes are TRBV5-1 and TRBJ2-5; no definite D call. V was shortened by 6 bases and J by 10 bases, with 13 bases between the two germline ends. The CDR3 loop spans 11 amino acids. From germline, CDR1 is SGHRS and CDR2 YFSETQ. Here the CDR3 reads CASKLVAYQYF. DNA for the CDR3: TGCGCCAGCAAACTGGTAGCTTACCAGTACTTC. Supplemented by reference TRBV5-1 and TRBJ2-5, the full variable domain reads KAGVTQTPRYLIKTRGQQVTLSCSPISGHRSVSWYQQTPGQGLQFLFEYFSETQRNKGNFPGRFSGRQFSNSRSEMNVSTLELGDSALYLCASKLVAYQYFGPGTRLLVL.

This chain uses TRBV6-1 with TRBJ2-7, with D maybe TRBD1 (6 bases). The length of the CDR3 is 15 residues. Trimming cost V 2 bases and J 3 bases, with 14 bases left between them. Germline CDR1 reads MNHNS; CDR2 reads SASEGT. In DNA, the CDR3 is TGTGCCAGCAGTGAACGGACAGTGACCCACTACGAGCAGTACTTC. Amino acids: CASSERTVTHYEQYF.

V usage is TRBV2 and J usage is TRBJ1-2, with D possibly being TRBD1 (5 bases). V was pared by 2 bases and J by 2 bases, with 9 bases between. From germline, CDR1 is SNHLY and CDR2 FYNNEI. The CDR3 totals 14 residues. This CDR3 reads CASSELRGNYGYTF. In DNA, the CDR3 is TGTGCCAGCAGTGAATTACGGGGGAACTATGGCTACACCTTC.

The V gene is TRBV21-1, the J gene TRBJ1-1. TRBV21-1 is a recognized pseudogene. This CDR3 has 15 residues. The CDR3: CASSKEEGGDTEAFF. CDR3 nucleotides: TGTGCCAGCAGCAAAGAAGAGGGGGGGGACACTGAAGCTTTCTTT.

V usage is TRBV18 and J usage is TRBJ2-7; a possible D gene is TRBD1 (6 bases). CDR1 is KGHSH, CDR2 LQKENI, per germline. The CDR3 extends over 15 amino acids. Trimming removed 3 bases from V and 0 bases from J, with 12 bases in between. This CDR3 reads CASSPYRDNSYEQYF. The CDR3 coding sequence is TGTGCCAGCTCACCTTACCGGGACAACTCCTACGAGCAGTACTTC.

This clone was seen just once. V usage is TRBV29-1 and J usage is TRBJ2-7; D gene ambiguous. The ends were cut back, 1 base at V and 2 bases at J, with 12 bases in the middle. Germline V gene lookup returns CDR1 SQVTM and CDR2 ANQGSEA. CDR3 size: 14 residues. The CDR3 nucleotides are TGCAGCGTTGAAGTTAGGCAGGCTACCTACGAGCAGTACTTC. It encodes CSVEVRQATYEQYF.

The chain carries TRBV5-5 and TRBJ2-5, with D unclear. Trimming stripped 0 bases from V and 5 bases from J, with 2 bases between. Germline V gene data show CDR1 as SGHKS and CDR2 as YYEKEE (reference sequence). This CDR3 has 11 amino acids. In DNA, the CDR3 is TGTGCCAGCAGCTTGGCGGAGACCCAGTACTTC. Its protein is CASSLAETQYF.

The genes are TRBV9 and TRBJ2-1, with 7 bases aligning to TRBD1. V gave up 4 bases and J gave up 7 bases; unmatched junction bases: 8. The CDR3 totals 14 residues. CDR1 SGDLS and CDR2 YYNGEE come from the germline V gene. DNA of the CDR3: TGTGCCAGCAGCCCGGGACAGACCTTTAATGAGCAGTTCTTC. It specifies CASSPGQTFNEQFF.

The V gene is TRBV7-2, the J gene TRBJ2-6; D is possibly TRBD2 (5 bases). Germline-derived CDR1 and CDR2 are SGHTA and FQGNSA. The CDR3 loop spans 15 amino acids. Trimming shortened V by 9 bases and J by 2 bases, and 14 bases separated the two germline ends. CDR3 nucleotide sequence: TGTGCCAGTCAAATTAACGGGGCTGGGGCCAACGTCCTGACTTTC. Its translation: CASQINGAGANVLTF.

The chain has TRBV19 and TRBJ1-3, with 9 bases fitting TRBD1. From germline, CDR1 is LNHDA and CDR2 SQIVND (reference sequence). V was clipped by 3 bases and J by 4 bases; unmatched bases: 1. The CDR3 extends over 14 amino acids. CDR3 residues: CASSITGGGNTIYF. The CDR3 DNA is TGTGCCAGTAGTATTACAGGGGGCGGAAACACCATATATTTT.

The gene calls are TRBV27 and TRBJ1-1; TRBD1 might be the D (5 bases). CDR1 and CDR2 (germline): MNHEY, SMNVEV (reference sequence). The V and J ends lost 5 bases and 4 bases respectively, with 23 bases between them. The CDR3 covers 17 residues. CDR3 region: CASSPAVGALLSTEAFF. The CDR3 nucleotides read TGTGCCAGCAGTCCAGCTGTAGGGGCCCTATTGAGCACTGAAGCTTTCTTT.

The rearrangement links TRBV6-5 to TRBJ2-7; TRBD1 matches 7 bases. The CDR3 has 15 amino acids. Germline assignment: CDR1 MNHEY and CDR2 SVGAGI. V trimming: 0 bases; J trimming: 3 bases; junction bases outside the gene matches: 5. The CDR3: CASSYSTGNSYEQYF. The CDR3, as DNA: TGTGCCAGCAGTTACTCGACAGGGAACAGCTACGAGCAGTACTTC.